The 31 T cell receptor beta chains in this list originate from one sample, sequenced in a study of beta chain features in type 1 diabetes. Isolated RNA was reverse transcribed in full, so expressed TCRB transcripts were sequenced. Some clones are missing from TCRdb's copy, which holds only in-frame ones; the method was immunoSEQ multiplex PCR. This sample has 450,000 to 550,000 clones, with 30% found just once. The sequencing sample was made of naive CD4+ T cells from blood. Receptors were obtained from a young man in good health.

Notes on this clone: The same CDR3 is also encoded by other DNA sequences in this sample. Written as DNA, the CDR3 is TGTGCCAGCAGCTTAGGACTAGCGGGGGGCACCGGGGAGCTGTTTTTT. Protein sequence: CASSLGLAGGTGELFF. The chain has TRBV7-2 and TRBJ2-2; TRBD2 aligns across 13 bases. Per germline, CDR1 SGHTA and CDR2 FQGNSA. J lost 4 bases, V lost 1 base, and 0 bases had no gene match. The CDR3 spans 16 residues.

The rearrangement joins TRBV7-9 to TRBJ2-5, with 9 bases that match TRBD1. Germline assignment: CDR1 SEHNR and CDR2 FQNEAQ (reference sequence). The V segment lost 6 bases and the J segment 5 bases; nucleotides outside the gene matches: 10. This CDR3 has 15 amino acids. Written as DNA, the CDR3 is TGTGCCAGCAGACCTCTACAGGGGGCGTGGGAGACCCAGTACTTC. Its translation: CASRPLQGAWETQYF.

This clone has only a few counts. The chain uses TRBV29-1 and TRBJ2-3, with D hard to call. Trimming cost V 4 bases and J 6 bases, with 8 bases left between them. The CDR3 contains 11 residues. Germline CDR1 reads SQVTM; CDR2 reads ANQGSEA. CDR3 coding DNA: TGCAGCGTTGGAACCTCGGATACGCAGTATTTT. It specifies CSVGTSDTQYF.

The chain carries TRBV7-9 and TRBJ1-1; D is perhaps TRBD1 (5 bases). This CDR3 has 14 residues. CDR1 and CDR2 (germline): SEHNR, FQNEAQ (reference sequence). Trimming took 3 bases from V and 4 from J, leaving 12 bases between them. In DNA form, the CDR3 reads TGTGCCAGCAGCTTCGGGACCGCCGGCACTGAAGCTTTCTTT. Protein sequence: CASSFGTAGTEAFF.

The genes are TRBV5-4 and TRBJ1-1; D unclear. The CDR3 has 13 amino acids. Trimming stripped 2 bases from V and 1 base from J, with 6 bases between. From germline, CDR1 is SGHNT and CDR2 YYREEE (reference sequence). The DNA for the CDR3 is TGTGCCAGCAGCTTAGGAAGGAACACTGAAGCTTTCTTT. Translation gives CASSLGRNTEAFF.

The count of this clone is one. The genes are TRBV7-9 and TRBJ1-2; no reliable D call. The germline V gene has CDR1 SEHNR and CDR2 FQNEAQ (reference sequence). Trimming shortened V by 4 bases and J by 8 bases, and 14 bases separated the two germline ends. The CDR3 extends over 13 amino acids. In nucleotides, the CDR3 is TGTGCCAGCAGCTCAGACTGGGCCGGCGGCTACACCTTC. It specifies CASSSDWAGGYTF.

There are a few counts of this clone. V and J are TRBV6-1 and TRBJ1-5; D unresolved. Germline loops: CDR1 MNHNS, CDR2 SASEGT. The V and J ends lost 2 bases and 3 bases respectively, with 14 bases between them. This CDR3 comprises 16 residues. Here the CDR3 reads CASSERVPGSNQPQHF. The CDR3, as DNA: TGTGCCAGCAGTGAACGGGTCCCTGGGTCCAATCAGCCCCAGCATTTT.

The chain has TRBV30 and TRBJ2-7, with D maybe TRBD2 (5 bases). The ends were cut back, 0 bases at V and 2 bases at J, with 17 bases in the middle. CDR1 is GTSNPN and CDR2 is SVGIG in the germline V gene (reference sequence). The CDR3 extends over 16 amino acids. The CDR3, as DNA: TGTGCCTGGAGTGTCCCGCGGACTCAACTGACCTACGAGCAGTACTTC. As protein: CAWSVPRTQLTYEQYF.

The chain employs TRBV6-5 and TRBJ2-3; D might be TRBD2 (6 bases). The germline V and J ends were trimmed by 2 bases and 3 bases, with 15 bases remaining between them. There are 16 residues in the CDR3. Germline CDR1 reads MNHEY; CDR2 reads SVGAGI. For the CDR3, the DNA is TGTGCCAGCAGTTACGCCCCTACGGGAGCTACAGATACGCAGTATTTT. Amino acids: CASSYAPTGATDTQYF.

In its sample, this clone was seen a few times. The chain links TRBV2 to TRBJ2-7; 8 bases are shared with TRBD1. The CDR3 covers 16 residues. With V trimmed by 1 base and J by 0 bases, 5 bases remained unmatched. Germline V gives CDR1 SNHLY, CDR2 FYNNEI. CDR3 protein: CASSEVRDRYSYEQYF. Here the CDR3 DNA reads TGTGCCAGCAGTGAAGTTCGGGACAGGTACTCCTACGAGCAGTACTTC.

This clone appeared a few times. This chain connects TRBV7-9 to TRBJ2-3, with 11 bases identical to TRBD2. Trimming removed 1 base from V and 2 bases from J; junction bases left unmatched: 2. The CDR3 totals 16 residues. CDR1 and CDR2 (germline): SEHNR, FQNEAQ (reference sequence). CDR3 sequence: CASSLGLAGNTDTQYF. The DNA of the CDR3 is TGTGCCAGCAGCTTAGGACTAGCGGGAAACACAGATACGCAGTATTTT.

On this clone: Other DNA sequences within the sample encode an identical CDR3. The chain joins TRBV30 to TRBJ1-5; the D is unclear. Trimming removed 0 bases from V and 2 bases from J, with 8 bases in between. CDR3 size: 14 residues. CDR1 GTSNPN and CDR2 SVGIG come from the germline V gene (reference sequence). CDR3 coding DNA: TGTGCCTGGAGTGTAAGAAGTGGCAATCAGCCCCAGCATTTT. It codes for CAWSVRSGNQPQHF.

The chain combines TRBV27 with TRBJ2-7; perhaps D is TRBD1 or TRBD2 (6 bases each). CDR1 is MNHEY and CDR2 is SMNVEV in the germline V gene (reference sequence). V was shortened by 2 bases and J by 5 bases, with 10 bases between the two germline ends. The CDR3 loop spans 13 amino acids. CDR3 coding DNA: TGTGCCAGCAGTTTACGGGGGCGGCACGAGCAGTACTTC. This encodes CASSLRGRHEQYF.

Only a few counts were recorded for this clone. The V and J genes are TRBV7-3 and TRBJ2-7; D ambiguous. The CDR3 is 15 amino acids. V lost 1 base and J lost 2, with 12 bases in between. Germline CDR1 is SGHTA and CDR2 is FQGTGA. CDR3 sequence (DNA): TGTGCCAGCAGCTTAAGGGCAGGCCAGACCTACGAGCAGTACTTC. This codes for CASSLRAGQTYEQYF.

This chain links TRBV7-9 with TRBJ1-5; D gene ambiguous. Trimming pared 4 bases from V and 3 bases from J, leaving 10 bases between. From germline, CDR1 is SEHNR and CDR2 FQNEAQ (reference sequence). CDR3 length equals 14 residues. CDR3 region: CASSSGRINQPQHF. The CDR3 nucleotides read TGTGCCAGCAGCTCCGGACGGATCAATCAGCCCCAGCATTTT.

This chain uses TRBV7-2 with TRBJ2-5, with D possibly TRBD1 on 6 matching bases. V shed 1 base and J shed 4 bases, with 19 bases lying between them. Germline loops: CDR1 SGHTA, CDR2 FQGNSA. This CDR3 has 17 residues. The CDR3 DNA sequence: TGTGCCAGCAGCTTAGTATGGGGGCAACCTGGGGGAGAGACCCAGTACTTC. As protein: CASSLVWGQPGGETQYF.

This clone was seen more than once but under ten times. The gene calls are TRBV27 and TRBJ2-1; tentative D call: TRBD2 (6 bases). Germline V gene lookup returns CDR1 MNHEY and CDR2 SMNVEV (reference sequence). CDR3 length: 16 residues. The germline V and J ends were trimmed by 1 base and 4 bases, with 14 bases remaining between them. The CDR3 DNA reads TGTGCCAGCAGTTTATTTTTAGGGACTGGGTACAATGAGCAGTTCTTC. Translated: CASSLFLGTGYNEQFF.

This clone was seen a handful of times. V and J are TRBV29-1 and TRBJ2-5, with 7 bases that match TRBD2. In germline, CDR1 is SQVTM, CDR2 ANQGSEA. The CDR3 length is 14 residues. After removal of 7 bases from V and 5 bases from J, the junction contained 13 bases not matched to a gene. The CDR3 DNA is TGCAGCGGAAAAAAGGGAGGGGTAGGGGAGACCCAGTACTTC. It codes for CSGKKGGVGETQYF.

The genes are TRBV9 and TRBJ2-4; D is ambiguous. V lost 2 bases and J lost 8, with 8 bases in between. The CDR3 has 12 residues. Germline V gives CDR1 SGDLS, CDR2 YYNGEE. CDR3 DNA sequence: TGTGCCAGCAGCGTGTCCGGTCACATTCAGTACTTC. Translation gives CASSVSGHIQYF.

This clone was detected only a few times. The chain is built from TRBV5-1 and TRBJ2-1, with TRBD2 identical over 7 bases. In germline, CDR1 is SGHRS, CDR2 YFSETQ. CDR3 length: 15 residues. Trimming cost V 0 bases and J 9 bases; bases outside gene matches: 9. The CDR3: CASSLEAGVSSEQFF. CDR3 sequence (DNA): TGCGCCAGCAGCTTGGAGGCGGGAGTGTCGAGTGAGCAGTTCTTC.

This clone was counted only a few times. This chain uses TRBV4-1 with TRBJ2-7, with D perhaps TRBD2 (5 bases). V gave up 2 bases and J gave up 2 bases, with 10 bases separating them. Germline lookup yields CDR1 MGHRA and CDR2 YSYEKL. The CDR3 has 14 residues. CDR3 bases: TGCGCCAGCAGCCAACGGGAAACAACCTACGAGCAGTACTTC. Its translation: CASSQRETTYEQYF.

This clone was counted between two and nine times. CDR3 nucleotides: TGTGCCAGCAGCTTAATCCGCTCCTACGAGCAGTACTTC. This sequence encodes CASSLIRSYEQYF. The chain uses TRBV7-8 and TRBJ2-7; D uncertain. CDR3 size: 13 residues. Germline values: CDR1 SGHVS, CDR2 FQNEAQ. Trimming pared 2 bases from V and 0 bases from J, leaving 5 bases between.

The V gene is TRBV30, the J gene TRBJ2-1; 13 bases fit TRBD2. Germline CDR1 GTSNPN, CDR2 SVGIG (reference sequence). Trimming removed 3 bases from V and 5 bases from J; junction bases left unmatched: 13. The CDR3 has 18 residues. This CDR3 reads CAWRLGGVGLAGHNEQFF. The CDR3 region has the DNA TGTGCCTGGAGGCTAGGAGGGGTGGGACTAGCGGGGCACAATGAGCAGTTCTTC.

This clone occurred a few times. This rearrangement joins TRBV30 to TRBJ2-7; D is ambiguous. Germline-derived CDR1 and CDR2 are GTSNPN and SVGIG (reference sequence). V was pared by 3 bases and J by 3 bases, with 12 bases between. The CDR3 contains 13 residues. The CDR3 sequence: CAWSQDQYYEQYF. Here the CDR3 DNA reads TGTGCCTGGAGCCAGGATCAGTACTACGAGCAGTACTTC.

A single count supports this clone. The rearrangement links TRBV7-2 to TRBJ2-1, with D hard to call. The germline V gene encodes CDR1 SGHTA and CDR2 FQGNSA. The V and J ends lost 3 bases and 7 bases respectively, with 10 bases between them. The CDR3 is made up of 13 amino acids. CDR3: CASSFGQPNEQFF. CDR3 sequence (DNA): TGTGCCAGCAGCTTCGGGCAGCCAAATGAGCAGTTCTTC.

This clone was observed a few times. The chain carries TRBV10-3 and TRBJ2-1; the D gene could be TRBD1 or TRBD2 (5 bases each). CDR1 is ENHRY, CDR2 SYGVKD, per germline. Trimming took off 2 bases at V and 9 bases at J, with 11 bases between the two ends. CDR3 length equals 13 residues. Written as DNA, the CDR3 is TGTGCCATCAGTGAGGGGGACCAGGGTGAGCAGTTCTTC. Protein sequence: CAISEGDQGEQFF.

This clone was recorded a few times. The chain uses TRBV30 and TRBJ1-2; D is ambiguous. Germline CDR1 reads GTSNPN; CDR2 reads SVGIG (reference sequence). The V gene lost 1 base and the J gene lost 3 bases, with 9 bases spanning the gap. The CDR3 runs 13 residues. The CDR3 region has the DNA TGTGCCTGGAGTGAGGGTATCCACTATGGCTACACCTTC. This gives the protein CAWSEGIHYGYTF.

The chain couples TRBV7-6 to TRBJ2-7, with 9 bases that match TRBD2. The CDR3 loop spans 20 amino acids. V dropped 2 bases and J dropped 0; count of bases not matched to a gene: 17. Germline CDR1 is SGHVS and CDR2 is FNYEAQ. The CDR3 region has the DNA TGTGCCAGCAGCTTAAGCGCGAAAGGCAGCGGGAGGCCCAACTCCTACGAGCAGTACTTC. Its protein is CASSLSAKGSGRPNSYEQYF.

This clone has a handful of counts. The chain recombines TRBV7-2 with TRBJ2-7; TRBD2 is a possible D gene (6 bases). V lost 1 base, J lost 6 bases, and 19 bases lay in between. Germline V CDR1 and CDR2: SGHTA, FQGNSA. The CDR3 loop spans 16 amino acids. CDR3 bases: TGTGCCAGCAGCTTAGAGGCGGGGATTACGACGATCGAGCAGTACTTC. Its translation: CASSLEAGITTIEQYF. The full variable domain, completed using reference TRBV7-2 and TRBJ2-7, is GAGVSQSPSNKVTEKGKDVELRCDPISGHTALYWYRQSLGQGLEFLIYFQGNSAPDKSGLPSDRFSAERTGGSVSTLTIQRTQQEDSAVYLCASSLEAGITTIEQYFGPGTRLTVT.

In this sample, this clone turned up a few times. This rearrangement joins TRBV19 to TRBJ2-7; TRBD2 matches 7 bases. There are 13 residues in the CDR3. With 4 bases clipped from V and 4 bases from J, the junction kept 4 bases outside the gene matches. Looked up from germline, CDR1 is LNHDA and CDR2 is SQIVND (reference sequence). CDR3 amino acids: CASSNAGGYEQYF. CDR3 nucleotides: TGTGCCAGTAGTAATGCCGGGGGGTACGAGCAGTACTTC. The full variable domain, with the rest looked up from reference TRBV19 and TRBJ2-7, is DGGITQSPKYLFRKEGQNVTLSCEQNLNHDAMYWYRQDPGQGLRLIYYSQIVNDFQKGDIAEGYSVSREKKESFPLTVTSAQKNPTAFYLCASSNAGGYEQYFGPGTRLTVT.

The CDR3 here is CASTNGNSYEQYF. The CDR3 DNA is TGTGCCAGTACTAACGGCAACTCCTACGAGCAGTACTTC. The rearrangement uses TRBV19 and TRBJ2-7; D unclear. The V and J ends lost 7 bases and 0 bases respectively, with 10 bases between them. Looked up from germline, CDR1 is LNHDA and CDR2 is SQIVND (reference sequence). CDR3 size: 13 residues.